What follows is one T cell receptor (beta chain) and its context. Authors' methods: How many nucleated cells were present was estimated from reference gene primer amplification. Assay: immunoSEQ multiplex PCR; the TCRdb copy retains only in-frame clones and omits some. For V, J and clone size, that table is used; D and trimming come from the DNA. The repertoire holds approximately 300,000 clones, with roughly 86% as singletons. The sample comes from a study of blood T cell repertoires in COVID-19. Study as a whole: Sites across the United States, Italy and Spain contributed samples from acute and convalescent COVID-19. PBMCs, B-cell-depleted T cells, or T cells provided the cDNA or gDNA that made up the material.

This CDR3 has 15 residues. V dropped 6 bases and J dropped 8 bases, with 22 bases sitting between them. Germline CDR1 and CDR2: DFQATT and SNEGSKA (reference sequence). Sequenced input: PBMCs or T cells enriched from blood (not recorded which). The chain combines TRBV20-1 with TRBJ1-4; D possibly corresponds to TRBD1 (6 bases). This clonotype originated in a woman aged 18-35 years who had recovered from COVID-19. This CDR3 is CSASPNRAAGEKLFF. The CDR3 region has the DNA TGCAGTGCCAGTCCTAACAGGGCTGCCGGAGAAAAACTGTTTTTT.